The following is a T cell receptor (beta chain) sequence with its context. Its antigen has not been determined. No base quality information exists; no much larger clone differs at one position. The germline V gene (reference sequence) specifies SEHNR as CDR1 and FQNEAQ as CDR2. From its cysteine to its phenylalanine, the CDR3 spans 16 amino acids. Only the CDR3 portion is preserved as DNA: 48 bases, with reading frame beginning at the first base. V is pruned by 3 bases and J by 5 bases, leaving 7 bases of the junction without a gene match. Sorted unstimulated T cells, along with proliferating T cells recovered from mixed lymphocyte reactions, underwent TCRbeta CDR3 sequencing. Fresh whole blood from ten HLA-typed healthy donors served as the source for isolating PBMCs. To map where alloreactive clones came from, CD4+ regulatory T cells in the unstimulated state were FACS-sorted. This sample is drawn from a study of siplizumab effects on memory and regulatory T cells (dated by TCRdb to between 2019 and 2020). About the study as a whole: The study looked at the effect of siplizumab, an anti-CD2 antibody, on alloreactive T-cell subsets in allogeneic mixed lymphocyte reactions made from human PBMCs. Here is what the overall study found, with its caveats: The suppressive function of proliferating Tregs from siplizumab cultures was not functionally confirmed. Of the alloreactive CD4+ clones that could be mapped, the Treg-derived share averaged about 67% with siplizumab compared with around 27% in control reactions. Greater diversity appeared to be present in unstimulated naive T cells than in memory T cells, and a substantial contribution to the alloresponse seemed to be made by naive cells. The cumulative frequency of alloreactive sequences traceable to unstimulated CD4+ memory T cells was significantly reduced by siplizumab. Because sequences at frequencies below about 10^-5 were poorly captured, only a minor fraction of alloreactive clones could be mapped back to unstimulated subsets. About 80-96% of proliferating CD4+ or CD8+ clones could not be given a naive or memory phenotype.

Libraries came from the immunoSEQ multiplex PCR assay. Approximately 10^5 TCR templates per sample were assayed by the deep sequencing platform. Genomic DNA extracted from sorted T cells was the material used for TCRbeta CDR3 sequencing. The study's processing was this. The R programming language was used for clonal analysis of the TCRbeta CDR3 data. Alloreactive CD4+ and CD8+ clones were identified by comparing unstimulated samples to CFSE-low samples taken after the reaction. By matching sequences to the repertoires of sorted unstimulated Treg and non-Treg cells, each alloreactive CD4+ clone was assigned a regulatory or non-regulatory origin. In its TCRdb copy, this immuneACCESS table keeps in-frame sequences only and misses some clones. Where compared with another copy, unresolved V genes explain less than half of these, and the others have no known cause. The DNA gave D and trimming, while V, J and clone size come from that table. This sample has some 100,000 clones in its table, and roughly 94% of those were observed once. The ten largest clones represent approximately 0.61% of the sample.

Recombination joined TRBV7-9 with TRBJ2-1; 10 central nucleotides agree with TRBD2. This clonotype was sampled from a human donor in good health. The sequencing sample was made of Tregs sorted from blood. The CDR3 sequence is CASSFPTSGQDNEQFF. The sequence in DNA is TGTGCCAGCAGCTTCCCGACTAGCGGGCAAGACAATGAGCAGTTCTTC. Reference TRBV7-9 and TRBJ2-1 proteins supply the regions before and after the CDR3; the full variable domain is: DTGVSQNPRHKITKRGQNVTFRCDPISEHNRLYWYRQTLGQGPEFLTYFQNEAQLEKSRLLSDRFSAERPKGSFSTLEIQRTEQGDSAMYLCASSFPTSGQDNEQFFGPGTRLTVL.